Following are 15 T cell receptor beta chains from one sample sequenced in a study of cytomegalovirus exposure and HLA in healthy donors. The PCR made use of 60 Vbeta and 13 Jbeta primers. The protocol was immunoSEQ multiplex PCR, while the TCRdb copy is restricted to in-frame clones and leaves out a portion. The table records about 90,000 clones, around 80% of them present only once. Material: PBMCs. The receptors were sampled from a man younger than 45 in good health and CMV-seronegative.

In DNA, the CDR3 is TGTGCCAGTAGTATATGGTCCAGGGGGCGCGATGAAAAACTGTTTTTT. Translated, it gives CASSIWSRGRDEKLFF. The chain couples TRBV19 to TRBJ1-4, with 8 bases fitting TRBD1. Unmatched junction bases numbered 8, after V lost 2 bases and J lost 6 bases. The V gene's germline CDR1 is LNHDA and CDR2 SQIVND (reference sequence). This CDR3 has 16 residues. Full variable domain (outside the CDR3, taken from reference TRBV19 and TRBJ1-4): DGGITQSPKYLFRKEGQNVTLSCEQNLNHDAMYWYRQDPGQGLRLIYYSQIVNDFQKGDIAEGYSVSREKKESFPLTVTSAQKNPTAFYLCASSIWSRGRDEKLFFGSGTQLSVL.

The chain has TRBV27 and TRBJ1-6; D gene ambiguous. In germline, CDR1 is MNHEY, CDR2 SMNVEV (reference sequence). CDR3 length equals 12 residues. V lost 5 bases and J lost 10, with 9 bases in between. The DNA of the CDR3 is TGTGCCAGCAGTGGGCTCGACTCACCCCTCCACTTT. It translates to CASSGLDSPLHF.

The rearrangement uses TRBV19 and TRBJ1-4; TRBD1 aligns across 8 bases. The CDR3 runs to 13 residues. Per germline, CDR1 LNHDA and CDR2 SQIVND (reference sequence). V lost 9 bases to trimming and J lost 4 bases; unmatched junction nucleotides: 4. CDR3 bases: TGTGCCAGCGGGGACAGGATTAATGAAAAACTGTTTTTT. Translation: CASGDRINEKLFF. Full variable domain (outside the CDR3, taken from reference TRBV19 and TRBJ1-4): DGGITQSPKYLFRKEGQNVTLSCEQNLNHDAMYWYRQDPGQGLRLIYYSQIVNDFQKGDIAEGYSVSREKKESFPLTVTSAQKNPTAFYLCASGDRINEKLFFGSGTQLSVL.

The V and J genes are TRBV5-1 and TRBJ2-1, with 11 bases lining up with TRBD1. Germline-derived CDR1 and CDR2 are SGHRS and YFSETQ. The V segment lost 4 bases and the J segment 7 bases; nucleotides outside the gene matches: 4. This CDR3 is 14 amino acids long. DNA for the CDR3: TGCGCCAGCAGCATGGGACAGGGGGAGAATGAGCAGTTCTTC. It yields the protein CASSMGQGENEQFF.

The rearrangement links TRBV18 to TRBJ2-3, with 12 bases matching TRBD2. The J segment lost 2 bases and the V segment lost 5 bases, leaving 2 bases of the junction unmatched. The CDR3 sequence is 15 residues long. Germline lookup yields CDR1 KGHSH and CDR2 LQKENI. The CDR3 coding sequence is TGTGCCAGCTCAACTAGCGGGGGGTCCACAGATACGCAGTATTTT. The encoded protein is CASSTSGGSTDTQYF.

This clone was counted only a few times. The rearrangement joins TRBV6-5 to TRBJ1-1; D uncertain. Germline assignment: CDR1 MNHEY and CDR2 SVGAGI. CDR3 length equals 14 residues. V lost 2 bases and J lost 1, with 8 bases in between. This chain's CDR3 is CASSYPGGNTEAFF. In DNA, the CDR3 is TGTGCCAGCAGTTACCCCGGTGGGAACACTGAAGCTTTCTTT.

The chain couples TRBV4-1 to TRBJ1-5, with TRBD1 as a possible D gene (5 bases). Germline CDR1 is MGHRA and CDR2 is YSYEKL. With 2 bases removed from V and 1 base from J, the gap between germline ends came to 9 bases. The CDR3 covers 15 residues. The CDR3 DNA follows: TGCGCCAGCAGCCAAAGGGGTTGGAGCAATCAGCCCCAGCATTTT. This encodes CASSQRGWSNQPQHF.

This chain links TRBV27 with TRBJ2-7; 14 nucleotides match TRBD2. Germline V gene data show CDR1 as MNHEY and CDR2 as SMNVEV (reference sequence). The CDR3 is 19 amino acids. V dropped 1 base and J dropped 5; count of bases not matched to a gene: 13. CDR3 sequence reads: CASSLLGLAGGTQGDEQYF. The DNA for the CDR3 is TGTGCCAGCAGTTTATTAGGACTAGCGGGGGGCACCCAGGGAGACGAGCAGTACTTC.

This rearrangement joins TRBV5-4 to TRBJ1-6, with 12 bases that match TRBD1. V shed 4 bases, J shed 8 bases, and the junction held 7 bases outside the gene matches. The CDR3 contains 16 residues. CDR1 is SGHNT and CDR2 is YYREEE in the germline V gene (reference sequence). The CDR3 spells CASSGGDRGRYSPLHF. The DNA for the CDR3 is TGTGCCAGCAGCGGGGGGGACAGGGGGCGTTATTCACCCCTCCACTTT.

CDR3 loop: CAWTRTGNTEAFF. CDR3 DNA: TGTGCCTGGACTAGAACGGGGAACACTGAAGCTTTCTTT. V usage is TRBV30 and J usage is TRBJ1-1; no firm D call. The germline gives CDR1 GTSNPN, CDR2 SVGIG (reference sequence). CDR3 length: 13 amino acids. The V end lost 4 bases, the J end lost 1 base, and 10 bases lay between the germline ends.

This CDR3 reads CASSQARRGWGETQYF. CDR3 nucleotide sequence: TGCGCCAGCAGCCAAGCGAGACGGGGATGGGGAGAGACCCAGTACTTC. V usage is TRBV4-1 and J usage is TRBJ2-5; possibly TRBD2 for D (5 bases). With 1 base removed from V and 4 bases from J, the gap between germline ends came to 16 bases. Germline CDR1 reads MGHRA; CDR2 reads YSYEKL. This CDR3 contains 16 residues.

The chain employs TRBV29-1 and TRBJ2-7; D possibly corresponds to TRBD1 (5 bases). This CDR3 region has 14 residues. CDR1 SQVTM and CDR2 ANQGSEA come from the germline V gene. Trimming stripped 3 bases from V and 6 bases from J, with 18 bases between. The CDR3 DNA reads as TGCAGCGTTGATTTAAGGGGTAGAAGCAGCGAGCAGTACTTC. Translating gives CSVDLRGRSSEQYF.

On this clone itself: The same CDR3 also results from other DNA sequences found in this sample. The CDR3 bases are TGTGCCAGCTCAGTAAAGCAGGCTAACTCTGGAAACACCATATATTTT. Translation: CASSVKQANSGNTIYF. The J gene is TRBJ1-3, the V gene TRBV18; D gene unclear. V lost 5 bases, J lost 0 bases, and 14 bases lay in between. The CDR3 length is 16 residues. Germline CDR1 and CDR2: KGHSH and LQKENI.

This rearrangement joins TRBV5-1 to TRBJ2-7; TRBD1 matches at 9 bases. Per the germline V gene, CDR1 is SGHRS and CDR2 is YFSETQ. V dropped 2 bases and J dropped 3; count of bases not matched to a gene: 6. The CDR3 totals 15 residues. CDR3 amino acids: CASSLGQGSLYEQYF. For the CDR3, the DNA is TGCGCCAGCAGCTTAGGACAGGGGAGTCTCTACGAGCAGTACTTC. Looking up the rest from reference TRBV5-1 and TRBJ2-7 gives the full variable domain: KAGVTQTPRYLIKTRGQQVTLSCSPISGHRSVSWYQQTPGQGLQFLFEYFSETQRNKGNFPGRFSGRQFSNSRSEMNVSTLELGDSALYLCASSLGQGSLYEQYFGPGTRLTVT.

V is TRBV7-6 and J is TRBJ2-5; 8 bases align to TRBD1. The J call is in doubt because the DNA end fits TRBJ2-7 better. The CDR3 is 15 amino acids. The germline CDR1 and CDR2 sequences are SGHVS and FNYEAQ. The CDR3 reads CASSVRTGFNYEQYF. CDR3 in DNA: TGTGCCAGCAGCGTACGGACAGGGTTTAACTACGAGCAGTACTTC.